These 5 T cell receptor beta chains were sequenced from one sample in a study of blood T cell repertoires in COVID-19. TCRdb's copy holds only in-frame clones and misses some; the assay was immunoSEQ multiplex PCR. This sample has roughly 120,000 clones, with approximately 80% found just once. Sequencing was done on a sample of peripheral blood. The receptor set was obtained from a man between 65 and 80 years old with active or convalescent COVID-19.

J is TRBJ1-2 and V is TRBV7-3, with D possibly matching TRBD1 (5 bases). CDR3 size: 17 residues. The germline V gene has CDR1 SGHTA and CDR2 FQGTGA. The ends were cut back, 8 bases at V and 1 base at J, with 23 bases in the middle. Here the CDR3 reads CASPTVPGRGGNYGYTF. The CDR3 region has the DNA TGTGCCAGCCCGACCGTGCCAGGGCGGGGTGGTAACTATGGCTACACCTTC.

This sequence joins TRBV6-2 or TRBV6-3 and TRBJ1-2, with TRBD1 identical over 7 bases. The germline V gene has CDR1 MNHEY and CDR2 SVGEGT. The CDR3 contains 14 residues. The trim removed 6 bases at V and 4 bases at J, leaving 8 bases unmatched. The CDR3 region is CASSNPGQTYGYTF. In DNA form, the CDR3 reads TGTGCCAGCAGCAATCCGGGACAGACCTATGGCTACACCTTC.

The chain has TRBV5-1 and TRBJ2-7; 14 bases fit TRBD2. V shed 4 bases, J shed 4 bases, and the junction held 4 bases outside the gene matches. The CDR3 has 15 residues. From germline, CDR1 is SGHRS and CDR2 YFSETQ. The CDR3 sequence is CASSDGTSGSYEQYF. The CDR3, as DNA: TGCGCCAGCAGCGACGGGACTAGCGGGAGTTACGAGCAGTACTTC.

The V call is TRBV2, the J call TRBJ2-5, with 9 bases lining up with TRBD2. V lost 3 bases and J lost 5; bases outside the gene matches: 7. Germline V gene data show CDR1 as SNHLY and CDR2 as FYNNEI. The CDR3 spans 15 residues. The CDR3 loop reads CASSDVERGVETQYF. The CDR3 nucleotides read TGTGCCAGCAGTGACGTGGAGCGGGGGGTTGAGACCCAGTACTTC.

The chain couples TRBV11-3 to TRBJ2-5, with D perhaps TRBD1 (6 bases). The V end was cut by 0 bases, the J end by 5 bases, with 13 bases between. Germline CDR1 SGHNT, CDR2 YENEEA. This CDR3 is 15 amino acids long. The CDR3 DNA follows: TGTGCCAGCAGCTTAGAGTTGTGGGGGCTTGAGACCCAGTACTTC. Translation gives CASSLELWGLETQYF.